This TCR beta chain was observed in a study of shared clonotypes between healthy human individuals. About the research overall: Donors were a couple of women and a few men aged 18 to 49.

The split of CD4+ cells yielded CD45RA+ naive and CD45RA-negative memory subsets. Points from the study as a whole: Generally, estimated richness proved larger in naive subsets than it did in memory subsets.

Remarks on this clone: The antigen remains undetermined.

As handled by the study authors: Junction-only immunoSEQ data arrived without quality scores, meaning filtering differed. Repertoires were generated with immunoSEQ multiplex PCR, while TCRdb's copy carries only in-frame clones and drops some. V, J and clone size are taken as reported in that table, and D and trimming were inferred from the DNA itself. The sample has around 1.4 million clones; 98% are singletons. The sequence was obtained from a man aged 25-45 years in good health. The sample taken for sequencing was naive CD4+ T cells sorted from blood. Subset denoted: CD45RA+ positively selected.

This CDR3 is CASSELGATSGKINEQFF. DNA of the CDR3: TGTGCCAGCAGTGAATTGGGTGCTACTAGCGGGAAGATCAATGAGCAGTTCTTC. The rearrangement uses TRBV2 and TRBJ2-1, with 10 bases lining up with TRBD2. The CDR3 contains 18 residues. V lost 2 bases to trimming and J lost 6 bases; unmatched junction nucleotides: 13. Germline V gives CDR1 SNHLY, CDR2 FYNNEI. The variable domain in full, completed from reference TRBV2 and TRBJ2-1, reads EPEVTQTPSHQVTQMGQEVILRCVPISNHLYFYWYRQILGQKVEFLVSFYNNEISEKSEIFDDQFSVERPDGSNFTLKIRSTKLEDSAMYFCASSELGATSGKINEQFFGPGTRLTVL.